This entry is about one T cell receptor (beta chain). Peripheral blood from each donor was collected in a volume of roughly 9.8 milliliters. The total RNA that was extracted per sample amounted to at least 5 micrograms. Per germline, CDR1 SQVTM and CDR2 ANQGSEA. The CDR3 has 12 amino acids. Deletions cut 8 bases from V and 2 bases from J, with 12 bases between. This sample is drawn from a study of blood T cells in healthy people across ages. The second PCR ran about 6 to 12 cycles with a sample-barcoded 5' primer and J-beta primers. Each single sample gave us at least 2.5 million CDR3-containing paired-end reads. TCRdb analysed the 5' RACE reads with MiXCR anew, one entry per CDR3 protein. The sample comprises around 1,700,000 distinct CDR3 sequences, about 28% of which are singletons, and about 7.7% rests with the top ten.

The clonotype originates from a woman in her twenties or thirties in good health. Sequencing used blood. The chain carries TRBV29-1 and TRBJ1-1, with D tentatively TRBD1 (5 bases). The CDR3 DNA reads TGCAGCTACCGGGACTCCAACACTGAAGCTTTCTTT. This gives the protein CSYRDSNTEAFF. Combining the CDR3 with reference TRBV29-1 and TRBJ1-1 gives the whole variable domain SAVISQKPSRDICQRGTSLTIQCQVDSQVTMMFWYRQQPGQSLTLIATANQGSEATYESGFVIDKFPISRPNLTFSTLTVSNMSPEDSSIYLCSYRDSNTEAFFGQGTRLTVV.